The 3 T cell receptor beta chains below were found in one sample sequenced in a study of T cells in Graves' hyperthyroidism and ophthalmopathy. RNA transcripts provided the source from which TCR beta CDR3 regions were amplified. The HTBI set primed first-round TCR CDR3 RT-PCR. TCRdb re-derived calls from the multiplex PCR reads in MiXCR, one entry per CDR3 protein. Here the sample spans roughly 740,000 distinct CDR3 sequences, 16% being singletons. Sequenced material: blood. The receptors here all came from a man between 18 and 29 years old with Graves' hyperthyroidism.

This clonotype was found a few times. This rearrangement joins TRBV7-3 to TRBJ1-1; tentative D call: TRBD1 (6 bases). Germline CDR1 and CDR2: SGHTA and FQGTGA. V lost 5 bases and J lost 6, with 19 bases in between. The CDR3 spans 15 residues. CDR3 loop: CASSLIRRGRAEAFF. The CDR3 DNA reads TGTGCCAGCAGCCTCATTCGGAGGGGGAGGGCTGAAGCTTTCTTT.

This chain joins TRBV4-2 and TRBJ2-7, with D perhaps matching TRBD1 or TRBD2 (5 bases each). Germline V CDR1 and CDR2: LGHNA, YNFKEQ. Trimming took 0 bases from V and 5 from J, leaving 17 bases between them. This CDR3 is built from 16 residues. CDR3 bases: TGTGCCAGCAGCCAAGAAGGGCCGGGGCTAGTGAACGAGCAGTACTTC. Translation gives CASSQEGPGLVNEQYF.

This clonotype was observed many times. The V gene is TRBV12-3 or TRBV12-4, the J gene TRBJ2-1, with D perhaps matching TRBD2 (6 bases). With 4 bases removed from V and 8 bases from J, the gap between germline ends came to 15 bases. This CDR3 is 14 amino acids long. The CDR3 loop is CASSSPGTRDEQFF. For the CDR3, the DNA is TGTGCCAGCAGTTCACCCGGGACTCGCGATGAGCAGTTCTTC.